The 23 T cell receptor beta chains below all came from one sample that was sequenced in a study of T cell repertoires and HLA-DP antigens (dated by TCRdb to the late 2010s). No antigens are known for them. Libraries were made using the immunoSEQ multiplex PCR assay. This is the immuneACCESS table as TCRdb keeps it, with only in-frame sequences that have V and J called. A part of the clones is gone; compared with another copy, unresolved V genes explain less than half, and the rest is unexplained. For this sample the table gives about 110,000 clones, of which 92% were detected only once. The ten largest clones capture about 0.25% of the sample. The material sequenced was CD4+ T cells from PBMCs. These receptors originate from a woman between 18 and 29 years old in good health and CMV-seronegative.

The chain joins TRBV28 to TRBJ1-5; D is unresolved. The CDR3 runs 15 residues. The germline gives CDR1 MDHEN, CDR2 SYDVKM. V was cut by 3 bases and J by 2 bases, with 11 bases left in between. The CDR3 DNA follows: TGTGCCAGCAGTTTTAGACGGTCCGGCAATCAGCCCCAGCATTTT. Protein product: CASSFRRSGNQPQHF.

CDR3 DNA: TGTGCCAGCAGGCGCGGGAGCCGGGAGACCCAGTACTTC. Amino acids: CASRRGSRETQYF. The J gene is TRBJ2-5, the V gene TRBV27; 7 nucleotides align to TRBD2. The CDR3 contains 13 residues. V lost 6 bases, J lost 5 bases, and 6 bases stayed unmatched. Germline V gene lookup returns CDR1 MNHEY and CDR2 SMNVEV (reference sequence).

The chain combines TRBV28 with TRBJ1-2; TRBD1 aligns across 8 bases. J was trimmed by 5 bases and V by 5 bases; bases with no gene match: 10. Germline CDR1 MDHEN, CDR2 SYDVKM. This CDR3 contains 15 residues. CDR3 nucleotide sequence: TGTGCCAGCAGTAATAAGGGAACAGGGGGATATGGCTACACCTTC. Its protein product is CASSNKGTGGYGYTF.

The CDR3 sequence is CASSPGQYQETQYF. The CDR3 DNA reads as TGTGCCAGTAGTCCGGGACAGTACCAAGAGACCCAGTACTTC. This sequence joins TRBV19 and TRBJ2-5; TRBD1 matches 7 bases. From germline, CDR1 is LNHDA and CDR2 SQIVND (reference sequence). With 5 bases clipped from V and 0 bases from J, the junction kept 3 bases outside the gene matches. The CDR3 is 14 residues long. Together with reference TRBV19 and TRBJ2-5, the CDR3 gives the full variable domain: DGGITQSPKYLFRKEGQNVTLSCEQNLNHDAMYWYRQDPGQGLRLIYYSQIVNDFQKGDIAEGYSVSREKKESFPLTVTSAQKNPTAFYLCASSPGQYQETQYFGPGTRLLVL.

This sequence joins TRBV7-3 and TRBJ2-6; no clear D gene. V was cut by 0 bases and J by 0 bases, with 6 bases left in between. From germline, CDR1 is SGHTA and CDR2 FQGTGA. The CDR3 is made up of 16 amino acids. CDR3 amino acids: CASSLTRNSGANVLTF. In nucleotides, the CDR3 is TGTGCCAGCAGCTTAACGCGGAACTCTGGGGCCAACGTCCTGACTTTC.

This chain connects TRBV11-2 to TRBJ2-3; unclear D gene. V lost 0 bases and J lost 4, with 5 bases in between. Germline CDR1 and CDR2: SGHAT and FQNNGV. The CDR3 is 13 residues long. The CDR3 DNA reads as TGTGCCAGCAGCTTAGATCTTGCAGATACGCAGTATTTT. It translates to CASSLDLADTQYF.

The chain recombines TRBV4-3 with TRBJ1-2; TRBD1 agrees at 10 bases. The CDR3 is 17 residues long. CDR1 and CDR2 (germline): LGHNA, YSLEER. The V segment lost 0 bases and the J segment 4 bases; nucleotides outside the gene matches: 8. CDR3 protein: CASSQEWVTGGSYGYTF. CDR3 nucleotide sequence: TGCGCCAGCAGCCAAGAATGGGTGACAGGGGGCTCCTATGGCTACACCTTC.

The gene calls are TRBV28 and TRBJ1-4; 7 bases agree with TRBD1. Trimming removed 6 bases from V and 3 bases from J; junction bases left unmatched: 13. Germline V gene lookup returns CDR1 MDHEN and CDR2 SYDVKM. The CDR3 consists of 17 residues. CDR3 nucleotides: TGTGCCAGCAGCACAGGGGCCCTTTCGACCTCTAATGAAAAACTGTTTTTT. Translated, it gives CASSTGALSTSNEKLFF.

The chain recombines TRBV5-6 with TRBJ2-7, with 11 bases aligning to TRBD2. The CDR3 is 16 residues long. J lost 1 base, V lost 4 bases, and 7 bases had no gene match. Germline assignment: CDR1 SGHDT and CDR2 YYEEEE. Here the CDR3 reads CASSTILAGVSYEQYF. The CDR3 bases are TGTGCCAGCAGCACGATACTAGCGGGAGTTTCCTACGAGCAGTACTTC. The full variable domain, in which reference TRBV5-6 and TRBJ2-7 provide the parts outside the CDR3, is DAGVTQSPTHLIKTRGQQVTLRCSPKSGHDTVSWYQQALGQGPQFIFQYYEEEERQRGNFPDRFSGHQFPNYSSELNVNALLLGDSALYLCASSTILAGVSYEQYFGPGTRLTVT.

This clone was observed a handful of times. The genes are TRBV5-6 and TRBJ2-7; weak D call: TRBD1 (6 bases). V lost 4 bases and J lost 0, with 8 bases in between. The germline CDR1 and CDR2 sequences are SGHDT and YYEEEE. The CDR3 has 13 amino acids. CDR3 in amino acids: CASSGQSSYEQYV. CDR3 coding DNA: TGTGCCAGCAGCGGACAGAGCTCCTACGAGCAGTACGTC.

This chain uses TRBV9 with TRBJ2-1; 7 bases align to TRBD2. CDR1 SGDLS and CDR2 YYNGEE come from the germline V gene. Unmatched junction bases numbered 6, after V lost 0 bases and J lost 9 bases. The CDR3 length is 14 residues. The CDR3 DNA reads TGTGCCAGCAGCGTAGAACCCGTAGCGGGTGAGCAGTTCTTC. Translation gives CASSVEPVAGEQFF.

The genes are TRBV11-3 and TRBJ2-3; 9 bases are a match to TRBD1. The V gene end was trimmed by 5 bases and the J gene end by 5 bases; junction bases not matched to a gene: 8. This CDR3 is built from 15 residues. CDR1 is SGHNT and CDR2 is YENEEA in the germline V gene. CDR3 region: CASSRGQGQGDTQYF. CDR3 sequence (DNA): TGTGCCAGCAGCCGAGGACAGGGGCAAGGAGATACGCAGTATTTT.

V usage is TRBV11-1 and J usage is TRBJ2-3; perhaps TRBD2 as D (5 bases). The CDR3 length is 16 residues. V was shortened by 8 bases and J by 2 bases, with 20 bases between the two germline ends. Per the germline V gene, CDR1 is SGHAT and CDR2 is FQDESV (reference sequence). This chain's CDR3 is CASRPTLGGYTDTQYF. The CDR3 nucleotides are TGTGCCAGCCGGCCAACCCTGGGCGGGTACACAGATACGCAGTATTTT.

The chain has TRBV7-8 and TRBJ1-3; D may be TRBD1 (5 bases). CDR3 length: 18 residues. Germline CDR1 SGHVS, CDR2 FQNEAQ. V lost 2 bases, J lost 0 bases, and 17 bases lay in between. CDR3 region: CASSLWGTGSGSGNTIYF. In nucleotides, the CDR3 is TGTGCCAGCAGCTTATGGGGGACCGGGAGTGGCTCTGGAAACACCATATATTTT.

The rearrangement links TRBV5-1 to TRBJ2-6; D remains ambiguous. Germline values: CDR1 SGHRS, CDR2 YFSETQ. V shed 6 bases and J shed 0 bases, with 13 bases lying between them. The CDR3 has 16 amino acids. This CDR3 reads CASTLRVISGANVLTF. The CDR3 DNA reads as TGCGCCAGCACCCTACGGGTGATCTCTGGGGCCAACGTCCTGACTTTC.

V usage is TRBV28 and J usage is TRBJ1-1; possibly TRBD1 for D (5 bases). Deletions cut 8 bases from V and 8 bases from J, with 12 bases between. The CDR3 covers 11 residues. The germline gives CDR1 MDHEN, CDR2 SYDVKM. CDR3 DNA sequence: TGTGCCAGCGGACACCAGCGGGAAGCTTTCTTT. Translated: CASGHQREAFF.

Here the CDR3 DNA reads TGCGCCAGCACTGGGGTGGTCCAAGAGACCCAGTACTTC. Translation: CASTGVVQETQYF. The rearrangement joins TRBV5-1 to TRBJ2-5; D is ambiguous. CDR3 length: 13 amino acids. V shed 6 bases and J shed 1 base, with 10 bases lying between them. From germline, CDR1 is SGHRS and CDR2 YFSETQ.

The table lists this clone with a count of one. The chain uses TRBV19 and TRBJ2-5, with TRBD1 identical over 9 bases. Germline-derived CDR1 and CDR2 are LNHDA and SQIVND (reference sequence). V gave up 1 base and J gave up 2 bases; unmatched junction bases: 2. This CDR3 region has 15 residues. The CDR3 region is CASSIAGQGQETQYF. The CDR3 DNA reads TGTGCCAGTAGTATAGCGGGACAGGGACAAGAGACCCAGTACTTC. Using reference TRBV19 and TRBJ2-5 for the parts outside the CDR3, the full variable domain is DGGITQSPKYLFRKEGQNVTLSCEQNLNHDAMYWYRQDPGQGLRLIYYSQIVNDFQKGDIAEGYSVSREKKESFPLTVTSAQKNPTAFYLCASSIAGQGQETQYFGPGTRLLVL.

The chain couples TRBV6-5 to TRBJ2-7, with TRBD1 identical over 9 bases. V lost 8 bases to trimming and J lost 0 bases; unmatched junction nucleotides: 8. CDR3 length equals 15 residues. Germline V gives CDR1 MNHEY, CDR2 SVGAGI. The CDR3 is CASGKWGQGSYEQYV. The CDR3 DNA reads TGTGCCAGCGGCAAATGGGGACAGGGCTCCTACGAGCAGTACGTC.

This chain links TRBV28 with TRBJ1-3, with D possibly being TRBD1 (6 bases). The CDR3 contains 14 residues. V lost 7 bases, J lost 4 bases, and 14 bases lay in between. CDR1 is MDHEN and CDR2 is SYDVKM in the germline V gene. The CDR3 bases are TGTGCCAGCACGGACAGCCAGACAGGAAACACCATATATTTT. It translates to CASTDSQTGNTIYF.

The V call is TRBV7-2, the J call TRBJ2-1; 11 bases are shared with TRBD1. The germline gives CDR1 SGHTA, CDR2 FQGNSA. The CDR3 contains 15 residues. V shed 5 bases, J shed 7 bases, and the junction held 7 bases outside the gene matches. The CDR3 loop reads CASSLLGQGVNEQFF. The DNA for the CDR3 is TGTGCCAGCAGCCTACTGGGACAGGGGGTAAATGAGCAGTTCTTC.

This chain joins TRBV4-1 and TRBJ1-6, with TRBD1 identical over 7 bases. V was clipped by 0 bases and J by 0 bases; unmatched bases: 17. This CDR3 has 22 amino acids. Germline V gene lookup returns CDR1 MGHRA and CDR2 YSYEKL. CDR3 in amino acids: CASSQDLNRDSQSFSYNSPLHF. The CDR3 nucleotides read TGCGCCAGCAGCCAAGATCTCAACCGGGACAGCCAAAGCTTCTCCTATAATTCACCCCTCCACTTT.

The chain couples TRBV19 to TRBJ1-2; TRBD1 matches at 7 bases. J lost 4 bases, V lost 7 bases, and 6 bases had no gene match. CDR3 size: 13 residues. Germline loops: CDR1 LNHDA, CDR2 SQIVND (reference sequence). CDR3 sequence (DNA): TGTGCCAGTACCAGGACAGGTTTCTATGGCTACACCTTC. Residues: CASTRTGFYGYTF. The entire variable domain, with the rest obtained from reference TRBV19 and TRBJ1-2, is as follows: DGGITQSPKYLFRKEGQNVTLSCEQNLNHDAMYWYRQDPGQGLRLIYYSQIVNDFQKGDIAEGYSVSREKKESFPLTVTSAQKNPTAFYLCASTRTGFYGYTFGSGTRLTVV.